This TCR beta chain was found in a study of beta chain features in type 1 diabetes. All of the isolated RNA was reverse transcribed, so expressed TCRB transcripts were sequenced. TCRdb keeps only in-frame clones here, not all; method: immunoSEQ multiplex PCR. The data hold about 150,000 clones, with about 8.1% observed a single time. The CDR3 is 18 residues long. CDR1 is MGHRA and CDR2 is YSYEKL in the germline V gene. Germline trimming cut 0 bases from V and 5 bases from J; bases unmatched to any gene: 14. As concerns this clone: Its matching antigen is unknown.

Sorting based on CD45RO/CCR7/CD25/CD127/CD95/CD27 separated CD4+ naive, central memory, regulatory and stem cell-like memory cells. Whole-study results and caveats: For patients and controls alike, PCR might favor shorter templates to the same degree.

Sample: central memory CD4+ T cells from blood. The source is a man between 18 and 35 years old in good health. The rearrangement joins TRBV4-1 to TRBJ2-7, with 9 bases that match TRBD1. In nucleotides, the CDR3 is TGCGCCAGCAGCCAAGATCATGATACAGGGGGCGGACGAAACGAGCAGTACTTC. This translates into CASSQDHDTGGGRNEQYF.